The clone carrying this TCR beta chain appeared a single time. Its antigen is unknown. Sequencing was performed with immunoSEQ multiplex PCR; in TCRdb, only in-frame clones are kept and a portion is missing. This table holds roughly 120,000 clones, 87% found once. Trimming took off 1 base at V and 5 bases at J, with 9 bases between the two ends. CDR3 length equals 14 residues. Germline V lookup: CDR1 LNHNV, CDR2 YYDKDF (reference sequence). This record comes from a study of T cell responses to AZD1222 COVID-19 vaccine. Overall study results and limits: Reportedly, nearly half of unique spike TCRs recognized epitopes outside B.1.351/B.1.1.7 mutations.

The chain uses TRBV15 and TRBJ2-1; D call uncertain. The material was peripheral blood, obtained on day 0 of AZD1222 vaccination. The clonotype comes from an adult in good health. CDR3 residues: CATSRVLLNNEQFF. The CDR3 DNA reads TGTGCCACCAGCAGAGTCCTCCTTAACAATGAGCAGTTCTTC.